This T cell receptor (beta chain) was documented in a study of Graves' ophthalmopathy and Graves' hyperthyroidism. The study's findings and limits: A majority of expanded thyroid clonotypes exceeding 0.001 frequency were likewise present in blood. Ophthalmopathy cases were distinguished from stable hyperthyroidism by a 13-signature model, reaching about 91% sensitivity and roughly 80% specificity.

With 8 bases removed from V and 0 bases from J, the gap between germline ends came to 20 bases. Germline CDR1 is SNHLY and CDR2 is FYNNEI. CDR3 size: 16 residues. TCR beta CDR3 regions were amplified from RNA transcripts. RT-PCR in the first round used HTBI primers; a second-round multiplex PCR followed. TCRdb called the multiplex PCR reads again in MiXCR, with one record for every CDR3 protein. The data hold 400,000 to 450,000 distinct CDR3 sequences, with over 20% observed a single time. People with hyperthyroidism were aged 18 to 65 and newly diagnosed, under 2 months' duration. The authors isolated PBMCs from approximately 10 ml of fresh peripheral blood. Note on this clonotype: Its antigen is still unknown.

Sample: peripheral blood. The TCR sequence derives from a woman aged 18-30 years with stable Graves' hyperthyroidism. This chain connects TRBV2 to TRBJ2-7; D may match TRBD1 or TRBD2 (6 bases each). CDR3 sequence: CASCLGRGGISYEQYF. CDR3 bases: TGTGCCAGCTGTCTAGGGCGAGGGGGGATCTCCTACGAGCAGTACTTC.